This entry lists 2 T cell receptor beta chains sequenced from one sample in a study of T cell responses to AZD1222 COVID-19 vaccine. Some clones are missing from TCRdb's copy, which holds only in-frame ones; the method was immunoSEQ multiplex PCR. The table shows around 88,000 clones, with approximately 87% occurring only once. Sequenced material: peripheral blood, taken on day 0 of AZD1222 vaccination. These receptors were collected from an adult in good health.

The rearrangement joins TRBV6-2 or TRBV6-3 to TRBJ2-1, with TRBD2 identical over 9 bases. Losses at the gene ends were 0 bases for V and 5 bases for J; bases not matched to a gene: 5. Germline values: CDR1 MNHEY, CDR2 SVGEGT. The CDR3 is made up of 16 amino acids. CDR3 amino acids: CASSYSWASGNNEQFF. The DNA of the CDR3 is TGTGCCAGCAGTTACTCGTGGGCTAGCGGGAACAATGAGCAGTTCTTC.

The chain uses TRBV9 and TRBJ2-2; tentative D call: TRBD2 (5 bases). V dropped 3 bases and J dropped 8 bases, with 11 bases sitting between them. The CDR3 is 13 residues long. Germline lookup yields CDR1 SGDLS and CDR2 YYNGEE. The CDR3 nucleotides are TGTGCCAGCAGCGAGAGAGGACTGGGGGAGCTGTTTTTT. Protein product: CASSERGLGELFF.